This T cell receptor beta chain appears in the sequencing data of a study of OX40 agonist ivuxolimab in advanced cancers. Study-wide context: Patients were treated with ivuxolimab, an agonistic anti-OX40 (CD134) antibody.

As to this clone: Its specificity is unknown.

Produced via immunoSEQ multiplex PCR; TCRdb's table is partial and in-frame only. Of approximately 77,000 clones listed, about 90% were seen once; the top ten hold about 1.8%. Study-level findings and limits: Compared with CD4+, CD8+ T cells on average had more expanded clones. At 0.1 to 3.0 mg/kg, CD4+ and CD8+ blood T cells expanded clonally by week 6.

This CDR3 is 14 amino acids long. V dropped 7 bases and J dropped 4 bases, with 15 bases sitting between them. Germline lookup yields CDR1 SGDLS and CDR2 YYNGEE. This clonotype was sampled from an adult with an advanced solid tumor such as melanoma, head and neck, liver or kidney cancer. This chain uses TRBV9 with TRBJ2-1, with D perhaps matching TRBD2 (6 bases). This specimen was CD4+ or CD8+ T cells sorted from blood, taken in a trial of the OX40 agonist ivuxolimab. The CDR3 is CASCRRDWYNEQFF. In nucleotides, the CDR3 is TGTGCCAGCTGTCGCCGGGACTGGTACAATGAGCAGTTCTTC. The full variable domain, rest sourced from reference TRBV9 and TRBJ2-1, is DSGVTQTPKHLITATGQRVTLRCSPRSGDLSVYWYQQSLDQGLQFLIQYYNGEERAKGNILERFSAQQFPDLHSELNLSSLELGDSALYFCASCRRDWYNEQFFGPGTRLTVL.